This T cell receptor beta chain appears in the sequencing data of a study of cytomegalovirus exposure and HLA in healthy donors. Points from the study as a whole: Within a later analysis, the majority of CMV-associated TCR beta chains appeared HLA-restricted. A later analysis showed that HLA-associated TCR beta chains had undergone more clonal expansion than equally common others.

The CDR3 runs to 12 residues. Germline values: CDR1 SGHVS, CDR2 FQNEAQ. V was trimmed by 5 bases and J by 7 bases, leaving 9 bases between them. Vbeta (60) and Jbeta (13) primers were used in the PCR. Repertoires were generated with immunoSEQ multiplex PCR, while TCRdb's copy carries only in-frame clones and drops some. Altogether roughly 150,000 clones are present, nearly 10% being singletons, with the ten largest covering 1.5% to 2%. This clone was recorded a few times. Antigen: not known. The V gene is TRBV7-8, the J gene TRBJ1-5; no definite D call. The source of this sequence is a man in his forties or fifties in good health and CMV-seronegative. Material for sequencing was PBMCs. The CDR3 spells CASSLQAQPQHF. Here the CDR3 DNA reads TGTGCCAGCAGCCTCCAGGCCCAGCCCCAGCATTTT.